This is a list of T cell receptor beta chains from one sample in a study of read filtering for tumor transcriptome and immune sequencing. TCRdb reanalysed the reads using MiXCR and keeps one entry per CDR3 protein. The sample includes about 38,000 distinct CDR3 sequences, about 15% of them seen just once. Sample: a population of CD138-negative cells sorted from bone marrow. These receptors all stem from a donor aged 40 or older with multiple myeloma. The CDR3 runs from the conserved cysteine through the conserved F or W. The order of the fields is clone size, V gene, J gene, D gene, CDR3 protein, CDR3 DNA. D genes are given only for firm matches. Only some rows state a clone size, as once, few, many or a class for expanded clones.

clone size: few
V gene: TRBV12-3/TRBV12-4
J gene: TRBJ2-2
D gene: .
CDR3 protein: CASNYLNTGELFF
CDR3 DNA: TGTGCCAGCAATTATTTGAACACCGGGGAGCTGTTTTTT

clone size: .
V gene: TRBV20-1
J gene: TRBJ1-2
D gene: .
CDR3 protein: CSARDIGEGYGYTF
CDR3 DNA: TGCAGTGCTAGAGATATAGGGGAAGGCTATGGCTACACCTTC

clone size: many
V gene: TRBV10-3
J gene: TRBJ2-1
D gene: TRBD2
CDR3 protein: CAISVREGLDNNEQFF
CDR3 DNA: TGTGCCATCAGCGTACGGGAGGGACTAGACAACAATGAGCAGTTCTTC

clone size: many
V gene: TRBV3-1
J gene: TRBJ2-5
D gene: .
CDR3 protein: CASSQGQARRETQYF
CDR3 DNA: TGTGCCAGCAGCCAAGGGCAGGCGCGGCGAGAGACCCAGTACTTC

clone size: many
V gene: TRBV7-8
J gene: TRBJ2-2
D gene: .
CDR3 protein: CASSPQTTGELFF
CDR3 DNA: TGTGCCAGCAGCCCCCAGACCACCGGGGAGCTGTTTTTT

clone size: few
V gene: TRBV29-1
J gene: TRBJ2-1
D gene: TRBD2
CDR3 protein: CSVARAGVGQFF
CDR3 DNA: TGCAGCGTTGCGAGAGCGGGGGTTGGGCAGTTCTTC

clone size: many
V gene: TRBV20-1
J gene: TRBJ1-1
D gene: .
CDR3 protein: CSANAGNTEAFF
CDR3 DNA: TGCAGTGCAAACGCAGGGAACACTGAAGCTTTCTTT

clone size: many
V gene: TRBV19
J gene: TRBJ1-5
D gene: .
CDR3 protein: CASSIHTRGIRRISNQPQHF
CDR3 DNA: TGTGCCAGTAGTATACATACCCGAGGGATTCGGCGGATTAGCAATCAGCCCCAGCATTTT

clone size: many
V gene: TRBV7-9
J gene: TRBJ2-1
D gene: .
CDR3 protein: CASSLVPEQFF
CDR3 DNA: TGTGCCAGCAGCTTAGTTCCTGAGCAGTTCTTC

clone size: many
V gene: TRBV24-1
J gene: TRBJ2-5
D gene: TRBD1
CDR3 protein: CATSDPLRQGQETQYF
CDR3 DNA: TGTGCCACCAGTGATCCTCTTCGACAGGGCCAAGAGACCCAGTACTTC

clone size: .
V gene: TRBV7-9
J gene: TRBJ2-7
D gene: TRBD2
CDR3 protein: CASSFAGDHYEQYF
CDR3 DNA: TGTGCCAGCAGCTTTGCGGGGGATCACTACGAGCAGTACTTC

clone size: medium-sized
V gene: TRBV2
J gene: TRBJ2-1
D gene: .
CDR3 protein: CASSGRWGEQFF
CDR3 DNA: TGTGCCAGCAGTGGACGTTGGGGTGAGCAGTTCTTC

clone size: many
V gene: TRBV28
J gene: TRBJ2-2
D gene: TRBD2
CDR3 protein: CASSFSGGAGTGELFF
CDR3 DNA: TGTGCCAGCAGTTTTAGCGGGGGGGCAGGCACCGGGGAGCTGTTTTTT

clone size: many
V gene: TRBV30
J gene: TRBJ2-3
D gene: TRBD2
CDR3 protein: CAWSVLAGNTDTQYF
CDR3 DNA: TGTGCCTGGAGTGTACTAGCGGGGAACACAGATACGCAGTATTTT

clone size: many
V gene: TRBV2
J gene: TRBJ1-1
D gene: .
CDR3 protein: CASNEGTEAFF
CDR3 DNA: TGTGCCAGCAATGAGGGGACTGAAGCTTTCTTT

clone size: many
V gene: TRBV11-2
J gene: TRBJ2-1
D gene: TRBD1
CDR3 protein: CASSLRDRGVYEQFF
CDR3 DNA: TGTGCCAGCAGCTTAAGGGACAGGGGTGTCTATGAGCAGTTCTTC

clone size: many
V gene: TRBV10-3
J gene: TRBJ1-3
D gene: .
CDR3 protein: CAIGGSGNTIYF
CDR3 DNA: TGTGCCATCGGGGGCTCTGGAAACACCATATATTTT

clone size: many
V gene: TRBV2
J gene: TRBJ2-3
D gene: .
CDR3 protein: CASMGSTDTQYF
CDR3 DNA: TGTGCCAGCATGGGTAGCACAGATACGCAGTATTTT

clone size: many
V gene: TRBV2
J gene: TRBJ2-2
D gene: .
CDR3 protein: CASTQKGSTMTGELFF
CDR3 DNA: TGTGCCAGCACCCAAAAGGGGTCAACTATGACCGGGGAGCTGTTTTTT

clone size: many
V gene: TRBV9
J gene: TRBJ1-2
D gene: .
CDR3 protein: CASSPRDWGVYGYTF
CDR3 DNA: TGTGCCAGCAGCCCCCGGGACTGGGGGGTCTATGGCTACACCTTC

clone size: .
V gene: TRBV7-9
J gene: TRBJ1-5
D gene: .
CDR3 protein: CASSLGDTSNQTQHF
CDR3 DNA: TGTGCCAGCAGCTTAGGGGACACCTCTAATCAGACCCAGCATTTT

clone size: many
V gene: TRBV18
J gene: TRBJ2-3
D gene: .
CDR3 protein: CASSPLPYPDTQYF
CDR3 DNA: TGTGCCAGCTCACCACTACCATATCCAGATACGCAGTATTTT

clone size: many
V gene: TRBV20-1
J gene: TRBJ1-5
D gene: .
CDR3 protein: CSAGAVNQPQHF
CDR3 DNA: TGCAGTGCAGGGGCAGTTAATCAGCCCCAGCATTTT

clone size: .
V gene: TRBV5-5
J gene: TRBJ2-3
D gene: TRBD2
CDR3 protein: CASSASGGMTDTQYF
CDR3 DNA: TGTGCCAGCAGCGCTAGCGGGGGGATGACAGATACGCAGTATTTT

clone size: many
V gene: TRBV5-1
J gene: TRBJ2-7
D gene: TRBD2
CDR3 protein: CASSLASGGRSYEQYF
CDR3 DNA: TGCGCCAGCAGCTTGGCCAGCGGGGGGCGAAGCTACGAGCAGTACTTC

clone size: many
V gene: TRBV11-2
J gene: TRBJ2-3
D gene: .
CDR3 protein: CASSPRLNTDTQYF
CDR3 DNA: TGTGCCAGCAGCCCAAGACTGAACACAGATACGCAGTATTTT

clone size: many
V gene: TRBV28
J gene: TRBJ1-6
D gene: TRBD1
CDR3 protein: CASSPPGQNSPLHF
CDR3 DNA: TGTGCCAGCAGTCCCCCGGGACAGAATTCACCCCTCCACTTT

clone size: many
V gene: TRBV19
J gene: TRBJ2-1
D gene: .
CDR3 protein: CASSIQTLGEQFF
CDR3 DNA: TGTGCCAGTAGTATCCAAACCCTAGGTGAGCAGTTCTTC

clone size: many
V gene: TRBV28
J gene: TRBJ2-2
D gene: .
CDR3 protein: CASSPPRGNTGELFF
CDR3 DNA: TGTGCCAGCAGTCCCCCGCGAGGGAACACCGGGGAGCTGTTTTTT

clone size: many
V gene: TRBV2
J gene: TRBJ2-7
D gene: TRBD1
CDR3 protein: CASSEWTGAGEQYF
CDR3 DNA: TGTGCCAGCAGTGAGTGGACAGGGGCCGGGGAGCAGTACTTC

clone size: many
V gene: TRBV29-1
J gene: TRBJ2-6
D gene: .
CDR3 protein: CSVDKRPSGANVLTF
CDR3 DNA: TGCAGCGTTGATAAACGACCCTCTGGGGCCAACGTCCTGACTTTC

clone size: many
V gene: TRBV5-1
J gene: TRBJ1-6
D gene: .
CDR3 protein: CASSLNSVSSYNSPLHF
CDR3 DNA: TGCGCCAGCAGCTTGAACTCGGTGAGCTCCTATAATTCACCCCTCCACTTT

clone size: many
V gene: TRBV2
J gene: TRBJ2-1
D gene: .
CDR3 protein: CASSETLPRGNEQFF
CDR3 DNA: TGTGCCAGCAGTGAGACACTACCACGAGGGAATGAGCAGTTCTTC

clone size: many
V gene: TRBV30
J gene: TRBJ2-2
D gene: .
CDR3 protein: CAWSLRGTGELFF
CDR3 DNA: TGTGCCTGGAGCCTAAGAGGGACCGGGGAGCTGTTTTTT

clone size: many
V gene: TRBV7-2
J gene: TRBJ2-5
D gene: .
CDR3 protein: CASSRTGGASTQYF
CDR3 DNA: TGTGCCAGCAGCCGGACTGGCGGGGCCTCGACCCAGTACTTC

clone size: many
V gene: TRBV29-1
J gene: TRBJ1-2
D gene: .
CDR3 protein: CSVGGGQNYGYTF
CDR3 DNA: TGCAGCGTTGGAGGGGGGCAAAACTATGGCTACACCTTC

clone size: .
V gene: TRBV5-1
J gene: TRBJ2-2
D gene: TRBD1
CDR3 protein: CASSLPGTGATGELFF
CDR3 DNA: TGCGCCAGCAGCTTGCCCGGGACAGGGGCCACCGGGGAGCTGTTTTTT

clone size: many
V gene: TRBV7-8
J gene: TRBJ2-7
D gene: .
CDR3 protein: CASSLVKGPYEQYF
CDR3 DNA: TGTGCCAGCAGCTTGGTGAAGGGTCCCTACGAGCAGTACTTC

clone size: many
V gene: TRBV7-2
J gene: TRBJ1-1
D gene: .
CDR3 protein: CASSLRSSITTEAFF
CDR3 DNA: TGTGCCAGCAGCTTACGATCCAGTATAACGACTGAAGCTTTCTTT

clone size: many
V gene: TRBV20-1
J gene: TRBJ2-7
D gene: .
CDR3 protein: CSARDMSGVYEQYF
CDR3 DNA: TGCAGTGCTAGAGATATGTCGGGGGTCTACGAGCAGTACTTC

clone size: many
V gene: TRBV7-9
J gene: TRBJ1-1
D gene: TRBD1
CDR3 protein: CAWGQLNTEAFF
CDR3 DNA: TGTGCCTGGGGACAGTTGAACACTGAAGCTTTCTTT

clone size: many
V gene: TRBV7-2
J gene: TRBJ1-5
D gene: .
CDR3 protein: CASSLGPTGTGQPQHF
CDR3 DNA: TGTGCCAGCAGCTTAGGCCCTACAGGGACGGGTCAGCCCCAGCATTTT

clone size: many
V gene: TRBV7-9
J gene: TRBJ2-5
D gene: .
CDR3 protein: CASSLRPGEETQYF
CDR3 DNA: TGTGCCAGCAGCTTGAGGCCTGGGGAGGAGACCCAGTACTTC

clone size: many
V gene: TRBV7-9
J gene: TRBJ2-2
D gene: .
CDR3 protein: CASSPEGRSTGELFF
CDR3 DNA: TGTGCCAGCAGCCCAGAGGGGCGTAGCACCGGGGAGCTGTTTTTT

clone size: many
V gene: TRBV6-2/TRBV6-3
J gene: TRBJ2-7
D gene: TRBD2
CDR3 protein: CASKSSGTYEQYF
CDR3 DNA: TGTGCCAGCAAATCTAGCGGGACCTACGAGCAGTACTTC

clone size: many
V gene: TRBV20-1
J gene: TRBJ2-5
D gene: .
CDR3 protein: CSAGGYQETQYF
CDR3 DNA: TGCAGTGCTGGGGGATACCAAGAGACCCAGTACTTC

clone size: many
V gene: TRBV5-4
J gene: TRBJ2-5
D gene: .
CDR3 protein: CASSMVGDQETQYF
CDR3 DNA: TGTGCCAGCAGCATGGTAGGGGACCAAGAGACCCAGTACTTC

clone size: many
V gene: TRBV7-2
J gene: TRBJ2-3
D gene: .
CDR3 protein: CASSYGTRDTDTQYF
CDR3 DNA: TGTGCCAGCAGCTACGGGACTCGGGACACAGATACGCAGTATTTT

clone size: many
V gene: TRBV20-1
J gene: TRBJ2-1
D gene: .
CDR3 protein: CSANENEQFF
CDR3 DNA: TGCAGTGCTAATGAGAATGAGCAGTTCTTC

clone size: many
V gene: TRBV19
J gene: TRBJ2-3
D gene: TRBD1
CDR3 protein: CASSTGQGSTDTQYF
CDR3 DNA: TGTGCCAGTAGTACGGGACAGGGAAGCACAGATACGCAGTATTTT

clone size: many
V gene: TRBV25-1
J gene: TRBJ1-4
D gene: TRBD1
CDR3 protein: CASSNMGQSNEKLFF
CDR3 DNA: TGTGCCAGCAGCAATATGGGACAGAGTAATGAAAAACTGTTTTTT

clone size: few
V gene: TRBV7-9
J gene: TRBJ1-4
D gene: .
CDR3 protein: CASSLDWLGEKLYF
CDR3 DNA: TGTGCCAGCAGCTTAGATTGGCTCGGCGAAAAACTGTATTTT

clone size: many
V gene: TRBV30
J gene: TRBJ1-6
D gene: .
CDR3 protein: CAWSAGSGKNSPLHF
CDR3 DNA: TGTGCCTGGAGTGCAGGGTCTGGGAAGAATTCACCCCTCCACTTT

clone size: many
V gene: TRBV30
J gene: TRBJ2-2
D gene: .
CDR3 protein: CAWSEGQANTGELFF
CDR3 DNA: TGTGCCTGGAGTGAGGGACAAGCGAACACCGGGGAGCTGTTTTTT

clone size: .
V gene: TRBV7-9
J gene: TRBJ2-3
D gene: TRBD2
CDR3 protein: CASSFRGGVGDTQYF
CDR3 DNA: TGTGCCAGCAGCTTTCGCGGGGGGGTTGGAGATACGCAGTATTTT

clone size: many
V gene: TRBV4-1
J gene: TRBJ1-5
D gene: .
CDR3 protein: CASSQIGVKQPQHF
CDR3 DNA: TGCGCCAGCAGCCAAATAGGGGTGAAGCAGCCCCAGCATTTT

clone size: few
V gene: TRBV4-1
J gene: TRBJ1-2
D gene: TRBD1
CDR3 protein: CASSQDITGGASGNYGYTF
CDR3 DNA: TGCGCCAGCAGCCAAGATATCACAGGGGGAGCGAGTGGGAACTATGGCTACACCTTC